This T cell receptor (beta chain) was retrieved from a study of cytomegalovirus exposure and HLA in healthy donors. Overall study context: Unique TCRs numbering 75 million to 95 million, obtained from HLA-typed donors, made up an early data release.

The CDR3 extends over 16 amino acids. The V gene's germline CDR1 is SQVTM and CDR2 ANQGSEA. J gave up 1 base and V 6 bases, and 11 bases lay outside the gene matches. With 60 Vbeta and 13 Jbeta primers, the PCR was carried out. Produced via immunoSEQ multiplex PCR; TCRdb's table is partial and in-frame only. Among about 67,000 clones listed, around 80% were seen once. The clonotype was recovered from a woman aged 25 to 39 in good health and CMV-seronegative. The V and J genes are TRBV29-1 and TRBJ2-7; TRBD2 aligns across 11 bases. Input material: PBMCs. CDR3 sequence (DNA): TGCAGCGTCTATGCACCGGGACTAGCGGTTTCCTACGAGCAGTACTTC. Translation gives CSVYAPGLAVSYEQYF.